The next 10 T cell receptor beta chains were all read from a single sample in a study of cytomegalovirus exposure and HLA in healthy donors. Researchers ran the PCR with 60 Vbeta and 13 Jbeta primers. Repertoires were generated with immunoSEQ multiplex PCR, while TCRdb's copy carries only in-frame clones and drops some. The repertoire includes roughly 200,000 clones, around 74% of them detected once, and roughly 1.4% sits in the top ten. What was sequenced was PBMCs. These receptors were collected from a girl aged 10 to 17 in good health and CMV-seropositive.

This chain joins TRBV2 and TRBJ2-7; the match to TRBD1 covers 9 bases. The CDR3 is 16 amino acids. After removal of 8 bases from V and 3 bases from J, the junction contained 14 bases not matched to a gene. Germline CDR1 reads SNHLY; CDR2 reads FYNNEI. Here the CDR3 DNA reads TGTGCCAGCCAACCGGGACAGGGCCTGGGAAGCTACGAGCAGTACTTC. It codes for CASQPGQGLGSYEQYF.

The V gene is TRBV7-2, the J gene TRBJ2-1; 11 nucleotides match TRBD2. V was pared by 5 bases and J by 2 bases, with 2 bases of the junction left unmatched. The CDR3 length is 15 residues. CDR1 is SGHTA and CDR2 is FQGNSA in the germline V gene. Here the CDR3 reads CASSRLAGTYNEQFF. The CDR3 coding sequence is TGTGCCAGCAGCCGACTAGCGGGGACCTACAATGAGCAGTTCTTC.

The rearrangement joins TRBV6-1 to TRBJ2-3, with a possible D match to TRBD2 (6 bases). Germline loops: CDR1 MNHNS, CDR2 SASEGT. This CDR3 is 14 amino acids long. V was trimmed by 4 bases and J by 4 bases, leaving 12 bases between them. The CDR3 sequence is CASSVGGVADTQYF. CDR3 nucleotides: TGTGCCAGCAGTGTAGGAGGGGTAGCAGATACGCAGTATTTT.

This chain uses TRBV6-5 with TRBJ2-5, with D possibly being TRBD2 (7 bases). This CDR3 region has 13 residues. Trimming stripped 5 bases from V and 5 bases from J, with 12 bases between. The V gene's germline CDR1 is MNHEY and CDR2 SVGAGI. Written as DNA, the CDR3 is TGTGCCAGCAGTGGGGGGGGCTTGGAGACCCAGTACTTC. The encoded protein is CASSGGGLETQYF.

V is TRBV2 and J is TRBJ2-1; TRBD2 matches at 12 bases. The trim removed 4 bases at V and 1 base at J, leaving 2 bases unmatched. Germline CDR1 and CDR2: SNHLY and FYNNEI. The CDR3 is 16 residues long. The CDR3, as DNA: TGTGCCAGCAGTGGTACTAGCGGGGGGTCCTACAATGAGCAGTTCTTC. The encoded protein is CASSGTSGGSYNEQFF.

The V call is TRBV5-1, the J call TRBJ1-1, with D possibly matching TRBD1 (5 bases). Per the germline V gene, CDR1 is SGHRS and CDR2 is YFSETQ. The CDR3 spans 15 residues. The V end lost 0 bases, the J end lost 1 base, and 10 bases lay between the germline ends. The CDR3 DNA is TGCGCCAGCAGCTTGGGCGGTCAGGGGAACACTGAAGCTTTCTTT. It codes for CASSLGGQGNTEAFF.

V is TRBV7-9 and J is TRBJ2-6; 10 bases match TRBD1. The J segment lost 0 bases and the V segment lost 3 bases, leaving 8 bases of the junction unmatched. The germline V gene encodes CDR1 SEHNR and CDR2 FQNEAQ (reference sequence). The CDR3 runs 19 residues. As DNA, the CDR3 is TGTGCCAGCAGCTTCCGGGACAGGGGCAAATTCTCTGGGGCCAACGTCCTGACTTTC. Its translation is CASSFRDRGKFSGANVLTF.

V gene TRBV29-1 combines with J gene TRBJ1-2; the D is unclear. V shed 8 bases and J shed 4 bases, with 8 bases lying between them. Germline CDR1 SQVTM, CDR2 ANQGSEA. The CDR3 is made up of 10 amino acids. Here the CDR3 reads CSIESYGYTF. The DNA of the CDR3 is TGCAGCATCGAGTCCTATGGCTACACCTTC.

The CDR3 spells CASSFGQGEDYGYTF. The CDR3, as DNA: TGTGCCAGCAGCTTTGGACAGGGGGAGGACTATGGCTACACCTTC. The chain joins TRBV7-9 to TRBJ1-2; TRBD1 aligns across 10 bases. The length of the CDR3 is 15 residues. J was trimmed by 3 bases and V by 3 bases; bases with no gene match: 4. Germline V gene sequence: CDR1 SEHNR, CDR2 FQNEAQ (reference sequence).

The V call is TRBV7-8, the J call TRBJ1-3; a weak D match, TRBD1 (6 bases). CDR3 length equals 16 residues. Trimming shortened V by 2 bases and J by 4 bases, and 15 bases separated the two germline ends. Germline V lookup: CDR1 SGHVS, CDR2 FQNEAQ. CDR3 in DNA: TGTGCCAGCAGCTTATTGGGGGCAGGGACGGGAAACACCATATATTTT. This translates into CASSLLGAGTGNTIYF.